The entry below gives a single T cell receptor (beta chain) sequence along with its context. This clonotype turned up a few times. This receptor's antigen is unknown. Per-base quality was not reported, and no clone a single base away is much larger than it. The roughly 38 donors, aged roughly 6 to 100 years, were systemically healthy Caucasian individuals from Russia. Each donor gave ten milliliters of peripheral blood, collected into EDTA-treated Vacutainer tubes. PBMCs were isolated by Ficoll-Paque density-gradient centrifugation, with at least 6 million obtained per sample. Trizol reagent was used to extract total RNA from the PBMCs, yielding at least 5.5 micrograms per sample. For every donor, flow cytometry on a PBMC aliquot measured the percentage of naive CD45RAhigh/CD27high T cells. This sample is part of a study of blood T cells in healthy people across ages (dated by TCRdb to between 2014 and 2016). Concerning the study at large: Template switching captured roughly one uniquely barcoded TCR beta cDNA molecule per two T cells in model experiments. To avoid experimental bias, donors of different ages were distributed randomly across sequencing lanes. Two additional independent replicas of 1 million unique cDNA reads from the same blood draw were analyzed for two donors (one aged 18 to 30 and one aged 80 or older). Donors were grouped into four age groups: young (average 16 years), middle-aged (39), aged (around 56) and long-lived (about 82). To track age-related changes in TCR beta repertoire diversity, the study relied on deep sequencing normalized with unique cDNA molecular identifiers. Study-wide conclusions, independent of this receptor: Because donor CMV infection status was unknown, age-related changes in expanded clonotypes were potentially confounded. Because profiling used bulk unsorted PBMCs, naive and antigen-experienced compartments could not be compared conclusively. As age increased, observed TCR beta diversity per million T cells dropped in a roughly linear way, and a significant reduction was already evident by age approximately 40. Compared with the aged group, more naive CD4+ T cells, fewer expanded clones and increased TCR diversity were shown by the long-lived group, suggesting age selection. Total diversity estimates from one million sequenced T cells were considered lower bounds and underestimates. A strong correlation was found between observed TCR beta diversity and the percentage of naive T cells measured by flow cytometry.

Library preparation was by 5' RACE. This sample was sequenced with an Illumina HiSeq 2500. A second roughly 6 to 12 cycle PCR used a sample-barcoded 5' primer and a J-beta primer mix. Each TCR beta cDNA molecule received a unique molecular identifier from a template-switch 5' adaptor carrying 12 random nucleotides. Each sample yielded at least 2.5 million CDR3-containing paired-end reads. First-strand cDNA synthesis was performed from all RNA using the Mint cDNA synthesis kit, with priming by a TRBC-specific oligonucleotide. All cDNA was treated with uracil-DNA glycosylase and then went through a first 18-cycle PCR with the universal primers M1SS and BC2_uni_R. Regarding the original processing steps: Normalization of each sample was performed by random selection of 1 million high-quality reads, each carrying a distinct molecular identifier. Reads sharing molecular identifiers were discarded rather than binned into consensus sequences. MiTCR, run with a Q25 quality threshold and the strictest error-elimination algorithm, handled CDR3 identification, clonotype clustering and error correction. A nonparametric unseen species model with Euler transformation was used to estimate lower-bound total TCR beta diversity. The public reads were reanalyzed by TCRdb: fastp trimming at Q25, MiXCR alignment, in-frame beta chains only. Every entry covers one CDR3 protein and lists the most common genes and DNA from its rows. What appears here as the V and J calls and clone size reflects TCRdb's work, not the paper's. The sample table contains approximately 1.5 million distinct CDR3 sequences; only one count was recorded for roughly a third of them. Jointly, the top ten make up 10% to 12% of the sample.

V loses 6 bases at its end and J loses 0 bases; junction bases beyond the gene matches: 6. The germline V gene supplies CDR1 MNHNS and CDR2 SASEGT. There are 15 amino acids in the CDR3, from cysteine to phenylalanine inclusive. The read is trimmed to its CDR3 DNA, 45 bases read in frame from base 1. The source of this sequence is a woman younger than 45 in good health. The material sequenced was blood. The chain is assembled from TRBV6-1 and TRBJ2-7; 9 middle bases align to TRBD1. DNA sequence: TGTGCCAGCAGGGCCGGGACAGGGAACTCCTACGAGCAGTACTTC. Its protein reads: CASRAGTGNSYEQYF.